The present entry profiles one TCR beta chain with its context. This entry is derived from a study of T cell changes during pregnancy in multiple sclerosis. The data were produced by immunoSEQ multiplex PCR, yet TCRdb's version contains in-frame clones alone and is incomplete. The profile shows tens of thousands of clones, over 75% of them singletons. From germline, CDR1 is SGHTS and CDR2 YDEGEE. V dropped 1 base and J dropped 13 bases, with 17 bases sitting between them. The CDR3 consists of 13 residues. The TCR originated in a female donor in good health, enrolled as a control in a pregnancy study. This rearrangement joins TRBV5-8 to TRBJ2-5, with TRBD2 as a possible D gene (5 bases). Sequencing used peripheral blood, obtained in the first trimester of pregnancy. The CDR3 region is CASSLNRETASYF. DNA for the CDR3: TGTGCCAGCAGCTTGAATCGGGAAACCGCATCGTACTTC.